This T cell receptor (beta chain) was captured in a study of T cells in narcolepsy. Study at large: Healthy controls were enrolled alongside patients with narcolepsy type 1 or type 2. General study points: Autoreactive HCRT-specific and TRIB2-specific clonotypes were marked in same-patient CSF-versus-blood CD4+ comparisons. Autoreactive clone sequences were missing from some blood memory CD4+ repertoires. Reportedly, autoreactive clonotypes were serially detected in patients' blood but not controls'.

This CDR3 has 15 residues. With 1 base removed from V and 7 bases from J, the gap between germline ends came to 11 bases. Germline loops: CDR1 KGHSH, CDR2 LQKENI. As for this clone: Its specificity is not known.

Here immunoSEQ multiplex PCR was the method, and the copy in TCRdb shows in-frame clones only, minus some. The sample has approximately 25,000 clones, roughly two thirds seen once; the top ten hold more than 10%. Sequences were obtained from memory (CD45RA-) CD4+ T cells from blood. This clonotype originated in a human donor in good health. This rearrangement joins TRBV18 to TRBJ1-6; D remains unclear. CDR3 sequence (DNA): TGTGCCAGCTCACCACGCTCCCAGGAAAATTCACCCCTCCACTTT. It specifies CASSPRSQENSPLHF.